The T cell receptor (beta chain) under discussion was sequenced for a study of cytomegalovirus exposure and HLA in healthy donors (dated by TCRdb to the late 2010s). Broadly, across the study: An earlier analysis of around 600 of the donors reported 250 to 300 Gb of sequence data and more than 90 million unique TCR beta sequences from about 179 million T cells. About 280 gigabases of sequencing data and around 90 million unique TCR sequences made up an early release that covered nearly 650 HLA-typed donors. Of the roughly 420 genotyped donors, 81% were placed in the genetic ancestry cluster associated with self-reported Caucasian donors. The study was designed to test whether signatures of past pathogen exposure could be identified by cataloging public T cell receptors. The T cell repertoires of some 670 subjects were profiled by immunosequencing and related to cytomegalovirus serostatus. Along with the roughly 670-subject first cohort, a separate validation cohort of over a hundred different subjects was used. High-throughput TCR immunosequencing, statistical association of individual TCRs with disease status, and machine learning were combined to predict cytomegalovirus infection status. A later analysis re-analyzed previously published TCR beta repertoires from 550 to 700 donors and added high-resolution HLA genotyping to study TCR occurrence patterns. Rather than drawing on any new phenotypic data, the later analysis identified candidate immune exposures from TCR beta sequences and the way those sequences occurred across donors. An earlier analysis of some 600 of the donors applied high-throughput TCR beta sequencing to assess whether each TCR beta V gene segment acted as functional or pseudogenic. Donor age, sex, ethnicity and CMV serostatus were compiled together with the repertoire data. A later genetic analysis took genome-wide SNP genotypes for about 55% of the 666 donors and used that subset as a discovery cohort. All discovery cohort repertoires had been generated on a single sequencing platform. HLA typing included class I and class II loci at four-digit resolution. The number of typed donors differed by locus: roughly 629-630 for A, B, C, DRB1 and DQB1; some 540 for DQA1; over 600 for DPA1; and some 450 for DPB1. Four to six DR-DQ haplotypes were handled as single units for association and clustering, since linkage in the cohort was strong. Among some 400 genotyped donors of the cohort, an average of roughly 240,000 unique TCR beta nucleotide sequences were sequenced per donor, around 20% of them non-productive. The investigation overall reported the following: Cytomegalovirus status was reported to be diagnosed by the classifier with high specificity and sensitivity in both the original and validation cohorts. A later analysis associated 16,951 TCR beta sequences with specific HLA alleles at a false discovery rate of 0.05. The study listed 150 to 200 TCR beta chains as associated with cytomegalovirus. A few of the identified cytomegalovirus-associated TCR beta chains were confirmed in vitro to be specific for cytomegalovirus antigens. Most TCR sequences were seen in very few donors, while some public TCRs were found in many individuals. Because some donors lacked HLA typing at each locus, the association tests relied only on the typed subset. In a later analysis, several top co-occurrence clusters were reported to appear linked to parvovirus B19, influenza, CMV and Epstein-Barr virus. The cohort was sequenced for TCR beta chains only, and without alpha or paired-chain data the features that could be detected were limited. In an earlier analysis of about 600 of the donors, most TCR beta V segments appeared in productive rearrangements about 87% or about 30% of the time, broadly matching IMGT annotations. In a later genetic analysis, a missense DCLRE1C variant was associated with V-gene and J-gene trimming of TCR beta chains, and the association was replicated in an independent cohort. Assigning TCR associations to individual alleles was difficult when HLA alleles, especially DR and DQ, strongly co-occurred. A cluster of highly shared sequence variants was judged likely to represent a technical artifact of the sequencing pipeline. In a later analysis, the rate of TCR association differed among HLA loci, with DRB1 alleles having the most associated TCRs and HLA-C alleles having the fewest. Because the 87-base-pair reads could not distinguish some IMGT-functional V segments, including TRBV6-2 and TRBV6-3, those segments were excluded. Most CMV-associated TCR beta chains appeared to be HLA-restricted in a later analysis, and the HLA associations seemed to be driven largely by CMV exposure. The presence/absence analyses assumed that sequencing depth was roughly uniform across donors, and that assumption may not be true. Compared with equally common non-associated chains, HLA-associated TCR beta chains in a later analysis were more clonally expanded and had lower generation probabilities. A later genetic analysis reported fewer N-insertions in productive TCRs among donors in an Asian-associated ancestry cluster than the approximately 670-donor mean. Correlated functional status among segregating V segments might reflect linkage disequilibrium, but an unknown experimental factor could not be ruled out. A further reported finding was that TCR beta sequences accurately predicted the HLA-A and HLA-B alleles for most subjects in the first cohort. The only immune exposure information available for the cohort was CMV serostatus. According to the authors, the approach could potentially be generalized to other disease states and immunological phenotypes. Some 15 rarely observed V segments, including chromosome 9 orphons, were excluded from the earlier analysis of several hundred of the donors because counts were too low.

Worth noting for this clone: Its antigen target is currently unknown. Base-call qualities are not available, and no considerably larger clone is one nucleotide away.

From a lookup of the germline V gene, CDR1 and CDR2 are SGHRS and YFSETQ. V trim: 0 bases; J trim: 4 bases; unmatched bases: 7. The CDR3 measures 18 amino acids from cysteine to phenylalanine. This entry keeps only the CDR3 DNA: 54 bases, framed from base 1. Library creation used the immunoSEQ multiplex PCR assay. A mixture of 60 forward primers for TCR Vbeta segments and 13 reverse primers for TCR Jbeta segments was used in the multiplex PCR. Amplification of the CDR3 region of rearranged TCR beta genes was performed with a multiplex PCR assay on genomic DNA. On the Illumina HiSeq System, the amplified TCR beta libraries were sequenced as 87-base-pair reads. The study's processing was this. A later analysis tallied around 80 million unique TCR beta chains across the 666 repertoires, and about 10 million of those chains were shared by two or more donors. A nearest-neighbor algorithm error-corrected the raw reads and collapsed the reads into unique sequences, merging closely related sequences to remove PCR and sequencing errors. To assign V, D and J gene segments, CDR3 sequences were aligned to IMGT reference sequences. Each retained sequence needed at least a six-nucleotide match to both a V gene segment and a J gene segment. A rearrangement was called productive if the CDR3 had no stop codons and remained in frame with V and J, and every other rearrangement was called non-productive. Following IMGT convention, CDR3 was defined as the stretch from the second conserved V-encoded cysteine up to the conserved J-encoded phenylalanine. The earlier analysis of 450 to 750 of the donors excluded any sequence lacking an unambiguous match to a single V gene segment. An earlier analysis of several hundred of the donors called V segments functional above 56.7% productive rearrangements and segregating when the between-donor standard deviation exceeded 5%. A statistical classification framework was built to diagnose cytomegalovirus status from the catalog of TCR beta chain sequences. V and J gene assignment, in a later analysis, came from comparing TCR nucleotide sequences with IMGT/GENE-DB human TR gene sequences. A later analysis assigned CDR3 sequences and most-parsimonious VDJ recombination scenarios with the TCRdist pipeline. In a later analysis, each TCR beta chain was defined by its CDR3 amino acid sequence together with its V-gene family, and reads lacking a unique V-gene family were excluded. To address suspected cross-contamination and a sequencing artifact, a later analysis removed some 620 highly shared, low-generation-probability nucleotide sequences. A later analysis calculated a clonal expansion index for each public chain from normalized within-repertoire ranks of inferred template counts. A later analysis computed generation probabilities with a VDJ recombination model fitted to out-of-frame rearrangements, and checked the results against IGoR. Hypergeometric tests were used in a later analysis to score TCR-TCR, TCR-HLA and TCR-CMV co-occurrence, with a repertoire-size bias correction applied to the TCR pairs. To estimate false discovery rates, a later analysis permuted the HLA or CMV assignments 20 times. In a later analysis, co-occurring TCRs were grouped using DBSCAN, with TCRdist sequence similarity added in when clustering inside HLA-allele-positive subsets. Repertoires with fewer than 30,000 or more than 120,000 public chains were left out of co-occurrence clustering, as were roughly five repertoires with anomalous nucleotide sharing. In its TCRdb copy, this immuneACCESS table keeps in-frame sequences only and misses some clones. Where compared with another copy, unresolved V genes explain less than half of these, and the others have no known cause. V and J calls and clone size are those listed in that table; D and trimming were worked out from the DNA. Across this sample there are 150,000 to 200,000 clones, with under 85% seen only once. The ten largest account for 1.5% to 2% of the sample.

The cohort consisted of approximately 670 healthy bone marrow donors. All cohort members were sampled while nominally healthy, although unrecorded immune exposures were likely present. The donor tested CMV seronegative and was one of the 352 seronegative cohort members. A peripheral blood sample was collected from each donor, and TCR beta sequencing was performed on peripheral blood mononuclear cells. Genomic DNA was extracted from the blood cell samples with the Qiagen DNeasy Blood Extraction Kit. The material sequenced was PBMCs. The sequence derives from a young woman in good health and CMV-seronegative. The chain is made from TRBV5-1 and TRBJ2-2, with 12 central nucleotides matching TRBD1. The CDR3 region has the sequence CASSLVGQGAQGTGELFF. Here is the DNA: TGCGCCAGCAGCTTGGTGGGACAGGGGGCTCAGGGCACCGGGGAGCTGTTTTTT.